The clone carrying this TCR beta chain turned up a few times. The sorted Tregs were CD4+CD25+CD127-/low cells. TCRdb called the 5' RACE reads again in MiXCR, with one record for every CDR3 protein. The sample has approximately 58,000 distinct CDR3 sequences; more than 25% are singletons. Specimen: tumor-infiltrating Tregs sorted from the breast tumor. The origin of this receptor is a female donor with breast cancer.

In DNA form, the CDR3 reads TGTGCCAGCAGCTTAACTGCTAGCGGGAGTGAGGAGCAGTACTTC. This translates into CASSLTASGSEEQYF. The chain links TRBV7-3 to TRBJ2-7; 10 positions match TRBD2. J gave up 7 bases and V 0 bases, and 6 bases lay outside the gene matches. Germline V gene lookup returns CDR1 SGHTA and CDR2 FQGTGA. This CDR3 has 15 amino acids.